This T cell receptor (beta chain) comes out of a study of STAT3 mutations in large granular lymphocyte leukemia. The overall study: Immunosuppressive therapy was given to more than half of T-LGLL patients.

Regarding this clone: Antigen unknown.

Points from the study as a whole: In T-cell large granular lymphocyte leukemia, about half of patients showed multiple immunodominant subclonotypes. Some patients had persisting codominant clonotypes that could mask small clones.

Clones were read by immunoSEQ multiplex PCR, and TCRdb kept only the in-frame ones, dropping some. Of 6,000 or so clones listed, approximately 35% are singletons. CDR1 LGHNA and CDR2 YNFKEQ come from the germline V gene. With 0 bases removed from V and 7 bases from J, the gap between germline ends came to 3 bases. The length of the CDR3 is 11 residues. Input material: peripheral blood mononuclear cells. The sequence was obtained from a middle-aged woman with T-cell large granular lymphocyte leukemia. Some clones in this sample may be carry-over from other donors' samples. V and J are TRBV4-2 and TRBJ1-2; D is unclear. The chain's CDR3 is CASSQDAGYTF. Here the CDR3 DNA reads TGTGCCAGCAGCCAAGATGCTGGCTACACCTTC.